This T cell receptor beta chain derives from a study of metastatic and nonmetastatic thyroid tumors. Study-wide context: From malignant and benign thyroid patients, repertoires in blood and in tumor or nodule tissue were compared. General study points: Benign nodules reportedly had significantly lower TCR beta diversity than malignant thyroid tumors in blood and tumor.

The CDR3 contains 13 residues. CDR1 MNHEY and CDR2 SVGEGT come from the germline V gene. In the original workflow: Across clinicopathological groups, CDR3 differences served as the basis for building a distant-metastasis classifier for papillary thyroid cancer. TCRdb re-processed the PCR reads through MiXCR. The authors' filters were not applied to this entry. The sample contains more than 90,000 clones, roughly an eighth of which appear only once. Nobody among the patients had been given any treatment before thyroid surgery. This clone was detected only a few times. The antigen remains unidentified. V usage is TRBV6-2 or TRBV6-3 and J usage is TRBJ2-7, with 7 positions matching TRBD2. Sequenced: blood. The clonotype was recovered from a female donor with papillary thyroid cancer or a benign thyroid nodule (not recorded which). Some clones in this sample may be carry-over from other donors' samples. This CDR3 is CATLLAASYEQYF. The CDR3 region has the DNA TGTGCAACCTTGCTAGCGGCCTCCTACGAGCAGTACTTC.